This section outlines one T cell receptor (beta chain) sequence together with its context. The entry originates in a study of blood T cell repertoires in COVID-19. Germline assignment: CDR1 SGHDN and CDR2 FVKESK. The CDR3 contains 14 residues. Between the trimmed V and J ends, which lost 4 bases and 7 bases, there was a span of 16 bases. TCRdb's copy holds only in-frame clones and misses some; the assay was immunoSEQ multiplex PCR. The sample contains some 150,000 clones, roughly 90% of which appear only once. The receptor's source is a man in his sixties with acute or convalescent COVID-19. The rearrangement joins TRBV14 to TRBJ1-1; possibly TRBD1 for D (6 bases). Sequenced: peripheral blood. The CDR3 DNA reads TGTGCCAGCAGCCTACGAGACTGGGGGCTTGAAGCTTTCTTT. Amino acids: CASSLRDWGLEAFF.